This entry describes one T cell receptor (beta chain). The data were produced by immunoSEQ multiplex PCR, yet TCRdb's version contains in-frame clones alone and is incomplete. The profile shows roughly 260,000 clones, about 89% of them singletons. The data stem from a study of blood T cell repertoires in COVID-19. CDR1 SGHRS and CDR2 YFSETQ come from the germline V gene. This CDR3 is 17 amino acids long. J lost 0 bases, V lost 3 bases, and 5 bases had no gene match. The V gene is TRBV5-1, the J gene TRBJ2-6; 8 bases align to TRBD1. This TCR was sampled from a woman aged 18-35 years who had recovered from COVID-19. What was sequenced was PBMCs or T cells enriched from blood (not recorded which). CDR3 sequence: CASSSGQDPSGANVLTF. The CDR3 nucleotides are TGCGCCAGCAGCTCGGGACAGGACCCCTCTGGGGCCAACGTCCTGACTTTC.